The rows below give T cell receptor beta chains drawn from one sample of a study of cytomegalovirus exposure and HLA in healthy donors. This table comes from immunoSEQ multiplex PCR, and its TCRdb copy is limited to in-frame clones, with some not included. Of tens of thousands of clones listed, around four fifths are singletons. The sequenced sample was PBMCs. The receptors derive from a man aged 30 to 45 in good health and CMV-seronegative. Each CDR3 is given with its conserved first and last residue. A D gene is named only where the DNA matches it firmly. Size is omitted from some rows. Given values are once, few, many or a class for expanded clones.

abundance	v_gene	d_gene	j_gene	CDR3nt	CDR3aa
few	TRBV4-1	NA	TRBJ1-1	TGCGCCAGCAGCACAGGGTTCGGATCCACTGAAGCTTTCTTT	CASSTGFGSTEAFF
NA	TRBV5-1	NA	TRBJ2-7	TGCGCCAGCCTACCTGACAGCTTCTCCTACGAGCAGTACTTC	CASLPDSFSYEQYF
NA	TRBV5-1	TRBD2	TRBJ2-3	TGCGCCAGCAGCTTGGCCAAAGGGTCGAGACTAGCGGGCGATACGCAGTATTTT	CASSLAKGSRLAGDTQYF
NA	TRBV9	NA	TRBJ2-2	TGTGCCAGCAGCGCTCTGCGCGGGATTTCCTTACCCGCGAACACCGGGGAGCTGTTTTTT	CASSALRGISLPANTGELFF
NA	TRBV4-2	TRBD2	TRBJ2-3	TGTGCCAGCAGCCAAGCAGCGGGGCGACTCACAGATACGCAGTATTTT	CASSQAAGRLTDTQYF
NA	TRBV29-1	TRBD1	TRBJ2-3	TGCAGCGTTGAAGGCCGACAGGGTCCCACAGATACGCAGTATTTT	CSVEGRQGPTDTQYF
NA	TRBV7-3	NA	TRBJ2-7	TGTGCCAGCAGCTTAGCGCCGGGACACCCCTACGAGCAGTACTTC	CASSLAPGHPYEQYF
NA	TRBV5-1	NA	TRBJ1-2	TGCGCCAGCAGCTTGGGCAGGGCGGACTATGGCTACACCTTC	CASSLGRADYGYTF
NA	TRBV7-9	TRBD1	TRBJ1-2	TGTGCCAGCAGCCCATCCGGACAGGGGAACTATGGCTACACCTTC	CASSPSGQGNYGYTF
NA	TRBV5-1	NA	TRBJ2-5	TGCGCCAGCAGCTCTGTGACAGGACAAGAGACCCAGTACTTC	CASSSVTGQETQYF
NA	TRBV5-1	TRBD1	TRBJ2-3	TGCGCCAGCAGAAGAACAGGGGGCAACACAGATACGCAGTATTTT	CASRRTGGNTDTQYF
NA	TRBV30	NA	TRBJ1-3	TGTGCCTGGAGTCAGATTACAGGGCGTACCAACACCATATATTTT	CAWSQITGRTNTIYF
NA	TRBV19	NA	TRBJ2-3	TGTGCCAGTAGTATAGCTATCAGCACAGATACGCAGTATTTT	CASSIAISTDTQYF
NA	TRBV7-2	TRBD1	TRBJ2-3	TGTGCCAGCAGAGTAAGGGGGCTCACAGATACGCAGTATTTT	CASRVRGLTDTQYF
NA	TRBV5-1	NA	TRBJ1-4	TGCGCCAGCAGCTCCGGGACATCACCAACTAATGAAAAACTGTTTTTT	CASSSGTSPTNEKLFF
NA	TRBV10-3	NA	TRBJ1-2	TGTGCCATTTCTACAGGGAGAGGTAATGGCTACACCTTC	CAISTGRGNGYTF
NA	TRBV4-2	NA	TRBJ2-6	TGTGCCAGCAGCCAAGATCGGGCCGTAGGGGGGGCTCCTGGGGCCAACGTCCTGACTTTC	CASSQDRAVGGAPGANVLTF
once	TRBV10-2	TRBD2	TRBJ2-1	TGCGCCAGCAGTGGGACTAGCGGGAGATTGGGCGAGCAGTTCTTC	CASSGTSGRLGEQFF
NA	TRBV19	TRBD2	TRBJ2-2	TGTGCCAGTAGTACGGGAGGTAGCGGGAGGACTAACACCGGGGAGCTGTTTTTT	CASSTGGSGRTNTGELFF
NA	TRBV30	NA	TRBJ2-1	TGTGCCTGGAGTGCCCTAGTGGGTCAGTTCTTC	CAWSALVGQFF
NA	TRBV2	NA	TRBJ2-1	TGTGCCAGCAGACAGTTAACGGGGGGCGCGAGGAATGAGCAGTTCTTC	CASRQLTGGARNEQFF
NA	TRBV19	NA	TRBJ2-7	TGTGCCAGTAGTATCTCAGCTAGCTCCTACGAGCAGTACTTC	CASSISASSYEQYF
once	TRBV29-1	NA	TRBJ2-3	TGCAGCGTTTTCGGAGATACGCAGTATTTT	CSVFGDTQYF
NA	TRBV15	NA	TRBJ2-2	TGTGCCACCAGCAGAGATCTTGGAAGAGGCCGCTACACCGGGGAGCTGTTTTTT	CATSRDLGRGRYTGELFF
NA	TRBV6-5	NA	TRBJ2-2	TGTGCCAGCAAGAGTGAGCGCACCGGGGAGCTGTTTTTT	CASKSERTGELFF
few	TRBV30	NA	TRBJ1-2	TGTGCCTGGAGCGGCGGACAGTATTCTTTCTATGGCTACACCTTC	CAWSGGQYSFYGYTF
once	TRBV5-1	NA	TRBJ2-3	TGCGCCAGCACTGCGGGCCTTCTAAGGGATACGCAGTATTTT	CASTAGLLRDTQYF
NA	TRBV5-1	TRBD1	TRBJ1-1	TGCGCCAGCAGCACCGCGGGACAGATGAACACTGAAGCTTTCTTT	CASSTAGQMNTEAFF